The T cell receptor (beta chain) under discussion was sequenced for a study of blood T cells in healthy people across ages. V was cut by 6 bases and J by 6 bases, with 24 bases left in between. The germline CDR1 and CDR2 sequences are DFQATT and SNEGSKA (reference sequence). The CDR3 has 16 residues. Combining a sample-barcoded 5' primer with a J-beta primer mix, a second PCR ran for roughly 7 to 11 cycles. Template switching added a 12-random-nucleotide identifier to every cDNA molecule. Every sample produced at least 2.5 million CDR3-containing paired-end reads. TCRdb recomputed calls from the 5' RACE reads with MiXCR, one row per CDR3 protein. The sample holds fewer than 1.5 million distinct CDR3 sequences, approximately 42% seen once.

This chain uses TRBV20-1 with TRBJ1-5, with D unclear. The sequence was obtained from a woman aged 18-29 years in good health. Sequencing was done on a sample of blood. In DNA form, the CDR3 reads TGCAGTGCCCAGAGGGCGGGCCCTAAAATGGGTCAGCCCCAGCATTTT. This encodes CSAQRAGPKMGQPQHF.